This is a list of T cell receptor beta chains from one sample in a study of T cell repertoires in cytomegalovirus infection. TCRdb reprocessed the reads via MiXCR and lists one record per CDR3 protein. The data contain under 250,000 distinct CDR3 sequences, roughly 6.5% of them seen just once; the ten biggest clones take up around 6%. The source material was PBMCs. The receptors were gathered from a human donor in good health (CMV status not recorded). Some clones in this sample may be carry-over from other donors' samples. CDR3s leave out the opening cysteine and the closing phenylalanine or tryptophan. Each record gives: CDR3 protein, V gene, clone size. Clone size is stated in some rows and not others, as once, few, many or a class when expanded.

CDR3aa: ASSPLTSADTQY
v_gene: TRBV27
abundance: few

CDR3aa: ASSFPDRDPYEQY
v_gene: TRBV7-9
abundance: NA

CDR3aa: ASSLAGDSETQY
v_gene: TRBV7-2
abundance: many

CDR3aa: SVEGGGKTQY
v_gene: TRBV29-1
abundance: many

CDR3aa: ASSYLAGAYEQY
v_gene: TRBV6-2/TRBV6-3
abundance: many

CDR3aa: ASSQESAGKAF
v_gene: TRBV14
abundance: many

CDR3aa: ASSVSRGETQY
v_gene: TRBV6-4
abundance: few

CDR3aa: ASSFREYTEAF
v_gene: TRBV12-3/TRBV12-4
abundance: NA

CDR3aa: ASSLVSGQPQH
v_gene: TRBV7-6
abundance: many

CDR3aa: ASSLERGDTQY
v_gene: TRBV7-2
abundance: many

CDR3aa: ATSASTHINEQF
v_gene: TRBV24-1
abundance: many

CDR3aa: ASSRGQVNTGELF
v_gene: TRBV5-1
abundance: many

CDR3aa: ASSLEGAGGYT
v_gene: TRBV7-8
abundance: many

CDR3aa: ASTGQGGFGANVLT
v_gene: TRBV19
abundance: few